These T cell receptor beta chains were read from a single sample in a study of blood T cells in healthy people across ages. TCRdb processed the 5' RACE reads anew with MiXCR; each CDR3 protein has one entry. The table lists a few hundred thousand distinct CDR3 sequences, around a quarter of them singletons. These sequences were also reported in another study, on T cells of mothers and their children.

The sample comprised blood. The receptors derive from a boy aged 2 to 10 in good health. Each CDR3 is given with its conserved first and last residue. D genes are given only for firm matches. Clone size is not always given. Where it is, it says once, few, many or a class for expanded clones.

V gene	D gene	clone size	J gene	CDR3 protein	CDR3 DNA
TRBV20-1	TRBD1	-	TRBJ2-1	CSARARQGARNEQFF	TGCAGTGCTAGAGCACGACAGGGGGCGAGGAATGAGCAGTTCTTC
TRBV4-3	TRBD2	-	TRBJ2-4	CASSQAPGRENIQYF	TGCGCCAGCAGCCAGGCCCCAGGGAGGGAAAACATTCAGTACTTC
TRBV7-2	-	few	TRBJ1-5	CASSLAGLHQPQHF	TGTGCCAGCAGCTTAGCCGGATTACATCAGCCCCAGCATTTT
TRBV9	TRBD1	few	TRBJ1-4	CASSFKGAGEKLFF	TGTGCCAGCAGCTTCAAGGGGGCCGGTGAAAAACTGTTTTTT
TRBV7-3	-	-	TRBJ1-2	CASSRPAKTGAYGYTF	TGTGCCAGCAGCCGCCCTGCCAAGACAGGAGCTTATGGCTACACCTTC
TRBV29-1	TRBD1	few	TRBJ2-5	CSVVDRVGWETQYF	TGCAGCGTTGTCGACAGGGTCGGATGGGAGACCCAGTACTTC
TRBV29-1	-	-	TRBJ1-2	CSVEEVAGPDNRGIYGYTF	TGCAGCGTTGAAGAGGTAGCAGGGCCCGATAATAGGGGGATCTATGGCTACACCTTC
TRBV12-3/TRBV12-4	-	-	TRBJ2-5	CASSIDKERWDARGGETQYF	TGTGCCAGCAGCATAGATAAAGAAAGATGGGACGCCAGGGGAGGAGAGACCCAGTACTTC
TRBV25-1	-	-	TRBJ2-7	CASSELGTTYEQYF	TGTGCCAGCAGTGAACTCGGAACTACCTACGAGCAGTACTTC
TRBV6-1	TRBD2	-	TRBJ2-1	CASSHTSGRALNEQFF	TGTGCCAGCAGTCATACTAGCGGGAGGGCTCTCAATGAGCAGTTCTTC
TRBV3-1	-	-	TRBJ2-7	CASRGANCEQYF	TGTGCCAGCAGGGGGGCCAACTGCGAGCAGTACTTC
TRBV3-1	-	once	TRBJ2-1	CASSQDRAEGGDEQFF	TGTGCCAGCAGCCAAGATCGGGCAGAGGGGGGCGATGAGCAGTTCTTC
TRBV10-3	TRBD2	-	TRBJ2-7	CAISEPLAGETYEQYF	TGTGCCATCAGTGAGCCCCTAGCGGGTGAAACCTACGAGCAGTACTTC
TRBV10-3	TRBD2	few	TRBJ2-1	CAITRLAGGYEQFF	TGTGCCATCACTCGACTAGCGGGAGGGTATGAGCAGTTCTTC
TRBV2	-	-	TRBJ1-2	CASSEATGSYTF	TGTGCCAGCAGTGAAGCGACAGGTAGCTACACCTTC
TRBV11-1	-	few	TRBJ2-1	CASSLFLHNNRAKSYNEQFF	TGTGCCAGCAGCTTGTTCCTCCACAATAACAGGGCCAAGTCCTACAATGAGCAGTTCTTC
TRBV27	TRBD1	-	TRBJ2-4	CASRGQGNIQYF	TGTGCCAGCCGGGGACAGGGGAACATTCAGTACTTC
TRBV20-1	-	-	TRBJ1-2	CSAWSLNYGYTF	TGCAGTGCGTGGAGTTTGAACTATGGCTACACCTTC
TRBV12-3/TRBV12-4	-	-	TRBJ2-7	CASSFGDASPYEQYF	TGTGCCAGCAGTTTCGGGGACGCCAGCCCCTACGAGCAGTACTTC
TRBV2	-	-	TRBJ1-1	CASSGLNMNTEAFF	TGTGCCAGCAGTGGACTCAATATGAACACTGAAGCTTTCTTT
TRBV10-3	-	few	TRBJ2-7	CAISGAGTYEQYF	TGTGCCATCAGTGGGGCAGGGACCTACGAGCAGTACTTC
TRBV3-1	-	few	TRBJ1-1	CASSQPNTEAFF	TGTGCCAGCAGCCAACCGAACACTGAAGCTTTCTTT
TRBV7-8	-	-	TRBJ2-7	CASSLVSMGTLSSYEQYF	TGTGCCAGCAGCTTAGTTTCCATGGGGACGTTAAGCTCCTACGAGCAGTACTTC
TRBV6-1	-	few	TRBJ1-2	CASKREANYGYTF	TGTGCCAGCAAACGGGAAGCTAACTATGGCTACACCTTC
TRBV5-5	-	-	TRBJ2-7	CASSLGQTLSYEQYF	TGTGCCAGCAGCTTAGGACAGACACTTTCCTACGAGCAGTACTTC
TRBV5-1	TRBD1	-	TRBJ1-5	CASSLNGDSFQPQHF	TGCGCCAGCAGCTTGAATGGGGACAGCTTCCAGCCCCAGCATTTT
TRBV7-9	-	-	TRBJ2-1	CASSRQNNNEQFF	TGTGCCAGCAGCCGACAGAATAACAATGAGCAGTTCTTC
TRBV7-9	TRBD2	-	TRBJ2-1	CASSSSGGAIRGYF	TGTGCCAGCAGCTCAAGCGGGGGGGCGATCCGCGGATACTTC
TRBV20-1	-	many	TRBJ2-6	CSARDGAGANVLTF	TGCAGTGCTAGAGACGGGGCTGGGGCCAACGTCCTGACTTTC
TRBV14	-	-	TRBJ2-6	CASSQTRMAGANVLTF	TGTGCCAGCAGCCAAACAAGAATGGCTGGGGCCAACGTCCTGACTTTC
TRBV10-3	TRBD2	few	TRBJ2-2	CAISNGGAGELFF	TGTGCCATCAGCAACGGGGGGGCGGGGGAGCTGTTTTTT
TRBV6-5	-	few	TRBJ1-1	CASGSSVNTEAFF	TGTGCCAGCGGTAGTTCGGTAAACACTGAAGCTTTCTTT
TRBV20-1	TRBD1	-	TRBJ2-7	CSASRGTGDRQYF	TGCAGTGCTAGTAGGGGTACAGGGGATCGGCAGTACTTC
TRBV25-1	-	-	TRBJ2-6	CASSFSGTANVLTF	TGTGCCAGCAGTTTTTCCGGGACGGCCAACGTCCTGACTTTC
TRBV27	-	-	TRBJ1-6	CASSVDSWSSYNSPLHF	TGTGCCAGCAGTGTCGACAGTTGGAGCTCCTATAATTCACCCCTCCACTTT
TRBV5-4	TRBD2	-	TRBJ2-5	CASSSDSGRQETQYF	TGTGCCAGCAGCTCGGATAGCGGGAGACAAGAGACCCAGTACTTC
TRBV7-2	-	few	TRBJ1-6	CASSLRISDSPLHF	TGTGCCAGCAGCTTGAGGATAAGCGATTCACCCCTCCACTTT
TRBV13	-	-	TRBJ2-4	CASSLKVPGVNIQYF	TGTGCCAGCAGCTTAAAAGTGCCAGGGGTAAACATTCAGTACTTC
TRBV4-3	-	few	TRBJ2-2	CASSQEEGGGTGGLFF	TGCGCCAGCAGCCAAGAGGAGGGTGGTGGGACCGGGGGGCTGTTTTTT
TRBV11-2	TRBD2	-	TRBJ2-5	CASSHWLAVSYWTQYF	TGTGCCAGCAGCCATTGGCTAGCGGTCTCATATTGGACCCAGTACTTC